This T cell receptor beta chain comes out of a study of blood T cell repertoires in COVID-19. Study information: T cells, B-cell-depleted T cells, or PBMCs provided the cDNA or gDNA that served as material.

Germline lookup yields CDR1 MDHEN and CDR2 SYDVKM. CDR3 length equals 16 residues. Deletions cut 4 bases from V and 2 bases from J, with 15 bases between. Clinical histories supplied by participants themselves formed the basis of cohort assignment. The repertoire was sequenced with immunoSEQ multiplex PCR; TCRdb's copy has only in-frame clones and lacks some. This sample has some 270,000 clones, with approximately 90% found just once. Sequencing input: PBMCs or T cells enriched from blood (not recorded which). The origin of this receptor is a woman aged 25 to 39 with acute COVID-19. The chain uses TRBV28 and TRBJ2-1; tentatively, D is TRBD2 (6 bases). For the CDR3, the DNA is TGTGCCAGCAGTTGGTATAGCGGAGAGACCTACAATGAGCAGTTCTTC. This encodes CASSWYSGETYNEQFF.